A single sample is the source of the 21 T cell receptor beta chains below, sequenced in a study of T cell responses to AZD1222 COVID-19 vaccine. Produced via immunoSEQ multiplex PCR; TCRdb's table is partial and in-frame only. Here the sample spans about 150,000 clones, less than 95% being singletons. Here the sequenced sample was peripheral blood, taken on day 0 of AZD1222 vaccination. The receptor source for this set is an adult in good health.

The V gene is TRBV7-8, the J gene TRBJ2-1, with unresolved D. Looked up from germline, CDR1 is SGHVS and CDR2 is FQNEAQ. The CDR3 spans 13 residues. The V gene lost 5 bases and the J gene lost 6 bases, with 11 bases spanning the gap. This CDR3 reads CASSTPPFNEQFF. The CDR3 DNA is TGTGCCAGCAGCACTCCCCCCTTCAATGAGCAGTTCTTC.

This chain links TRBV7-9 with TRBJ2-1; D unresolved. Germline lookup yields CDR1 SEHNR and CDR2 FQNEAQ (reference sequence). Between the trimmed V and J ends, which lost 5 bases and 2 bases, there was a span of 16 bases. The CDR3 loop spans 16 amino acids. The CDR3 here is CASSLLRAGPYNEQFF. In DNA form, the CDR3 reads TGTGCCAGCAGCCTACTCCGGGCCGGGCCCTACAATGAGCAGTTCTTC.

This chain joins TRBV6-5 and TRBJ1-2, with a weak D call TRBD1 (5 bases). The CDR3 consists of 14 residues. Looked up from germline, CDR1 is MNHEY and CDR2 is SVGAGI. V gave up 2 bases and J gave up 3 bases, with 10 bases separating them. Here the CDR3 reads CASSYLGDYYGYTF. The CDR3 coding sequence is TGTGCCAGCAGTTACCTTGGGGACTACTATGGCTACACCTTC.

The chain has TRBV2 and TRBJ2-1, with D perhaps being TRBD1 or TRBD2 (5 bases each). The CDR3 is 15 amino acids. CDR1 and CDR2 from the germline V gene are SNHLY and FYNNEI. V shed 6 bases and J shed 0 bases, with 12 bases lying between them. CDR3 region: CASSRDRSSYNEQFF. CDR3 nucleotides: TGTGCCAGCAGCCGGGACCGGAGCTCCTACAATGAGCAGTTCTTC.

This sequence joins TRBV5-1 and TRBJ2-1, with 10 positions matching TRBD2. Trimming cost V 0 bases and J 0 bases; bases outside gene matches: 12. From germline, CDR1 is SGHRS and CDR2 YFSETQ. This CDR3 region has 20 residues. The CDR3 DNA sequence: TGCGCCAGCAGCTTGGCTCGACTAGCGGGTCCCGGTAGCTCCTACAATGAGCAGTTCTTC. Protein: CASSLARLAGPGSSYNEQFF.

CDR3 sequence reads: CASRAGGTYNEQFF. CDR3 coding DNA: TGTGCCAGCAGAGCGGGGGGGACCTACAATGAGCAGTTCTTC. The genes are TRBV2 and TRBJ2-1, with TRBD2 matching 10 bases. The CDR3 spans 14 residues. The V gene's germline CDR1 is SNHLY and CDR2 FYNNEI. The trim removed 6 bases at V and 2 bases at J, leaving 1 base unmatched.

The genes are TRBV11-2 and TRBJ1-1; D gene ambiguous. Germline CDR1 is SGHAT and CDR2 is FQNNGV. V was shortened by 3 bases and J by 6 bases, with 17 bases between the two germline ends. The CDR3 totals 15 residues. CDR3 sequence: CASSFNVRGSSEAFF. Here the CDR3 DNA reads TGTGCCAGCAGCTTTAATGTTCGAGGGTCCTCTGAAGCTTTCTTT.

This clone was detected once. The chain uses TRBV13 and TRBJ1-3; unclear D gene. CDR3 size: 13 residues. With 5 bases removed from V and 2 bases from J, the gap between germline ends came to 7 bases. Per germline, CDR1 PRHDT and CDR2 FYEKMQ (reference sequence). The CDR3 sequence: CASSPEAGNTIYF. CDR3 nucleotides: TGTGCCAGCAGCCCCGAGGCTGGAAACACCATATATTTT.

The CDR3 spells CASTGMGQPQHF. CDR3 DNA sequence: TGTGCCAGCACCGGAATGGGGCAGCCCCAGCATTTT. The V gene is TRBV28, the J gene TRBJ1-5; D uncertain. CDR3 length: 12 amino acids. The V gene lost 7 bases and the J gene lost 7 bases, with 11 bases spanning the gap. Germline CDR1 reads MDHEN; CDR2 reads SYDVKM.

The chain combines TRBV30 with TRBJ2-2, with 7 bases matching TRBD1. The CDR3 runs to 15 residues. Trimming took 3 bases from V and 4 from J; bases not matched to a gene: 8. Germline values: CDR1 GTSNPN, CDR2 SVGIG (reference sequence). This CDR3 is CAWRLRDRRTGELFF. CDR3 DNA sequence: TGTGCCTGGAGGTTACGGGACAGACGCACCGGGGAGCTGTTTTTT.

This chain joins TRBV10-2 and TRBJ2-5; 10 nucleotides line up with TRBD2. V lost 0 bases, J lost 5 bases, and 12 bases stayed unmatched. The CDR3 is made up of 18 amino acids. CDR1 is WSHSY, CDR2 SAAADI, per germline. The CDR3 DNA reads as TGCGCCAGCAGTGAGTCGAGGAGCGGGGGGGAAGATTTGGAGACCCAGTACTTC. Its protein is CASSESRSGGEDLETQYF.

This chain links TRBV7-8 with TRBJ1-3, with D hard to call. CDR1 and CDR2 from the germline V gene are SGHVS and FQNEAQ. CDR3 length equals 16 residues. V dropped 2 bases and J dropped 0 bases, with 11 bases sitting between them. CDR3 bases: TGTGCCAGCAGCTTAACCCTGATTTTCTCTGGAAACACCATATATTTT. Translating it yields CASSLTLIFSGNTIYF.

This chain joins TRBV6-2 or TRBV6-3 and TRBJ2-5, with 7 bases identical to TRBD2. CDR1 and CDR2 (germline): MNHEY, SVGEGT. The CDR3 covers 12 residues. J gave up 3 bases and V 6 bases, and 1 base lay outside the gene matches. As DNA, the CDR3 is TGTGCCAGCAGCCGGGGGGAAGAGACCCAGTACTTC. It encodes CASSRGEETQYF.

V is TRBV6-5 and J is TRBJ2-3; D uncertain. Trimming cost V 6 bases and J 2 bases, with 15 bases left between them. Germline V gene sequence: CDR1 MNHEY, CDR2 SVGAGI. The CDR3 has 15 residues. CDR3 sequence (DNA): TGTGCCAGCAGCCCCCAGTACGGGCACACAGATACGCAGTATTTT. Translating gives CASSPQYGHTDTQYF.

The rearrangement links TRBV7-9 to TRBJ1-2, with 11 bases matching TRBD1. CDR3 length equals 14 residues. Germline V gene data show CDR1 as SEHNR and CDR2 as FQNEAQ (reference sequence). V lost 6 bases, J lost 6 bases, and 6 bases stayed unmatched. The CDR3 protein is CASSRGQGVNGYTF. As DNA, the CDR3 is TGTGCCAGCAGTAGGGGACAGGGGGTTAATGGCTACACCTTC.

The rearrangement links TRBV19 to TRBJ2-6; D not resolved. This CDR3 is built from 15 residues. Germline CDR1 LNHDA, CDR2 SQIVND (reference sequence). Trimming took off 2 bases at V and 0 bases at J, with 5 bases between the two ends. The CDR3 sequence is CASSIIHSGANVLTF. The CDR3 DNA reads TGTGCCAGTAGTATAATTCACTCTGGGGCCAACGTCCTGACTTTC.

This clone is a singleton in its sample. CDR3 nucleotide sequence: TGTGCCAGTAGTGGGGAGGCAGGGGGCGCGTACACCGGGGAGCTGTTTTTT. It translates to CASSGEAGGAYTGELFF. The chain uses TRBV19 and TRBJ2-2; 8 nucleotides align to TRBD1. CDR1 is LNHDA, CDR2 SQIVND, per germline (reference sequence). This CDR3 comprises 17 residues. V trimming: 5 bases; J trimming: 3 bases; junction bases outside the gene matches: 11.

The chain joins TRBV20-1 to TRBJ2-1, with TRBD2 matching 10 bases. This CDR3 region has 17 residues. CDR1 and CDR2 from the germline V gene are DFQATT and SNEGSKA (reference sequence). J gave up 5 bases and V 3 bases, and 13 bases lay outside the gene matches. CDR3 DNA sequence: TGCAGTGCTAGTAGGGGCCCCTTAGCGGGGGGCAACAATGAGCAGTTCTTC. Its protein is CSASRGPLAGGNNEQFF.

The chain is built from TRBV4-2 and TRBJ1-2; D remains unclear. Trimming shortened V by 0 bases and J by 6 bases, and 8 bases separated the two germline ends. This CDR3 region has 13 residues. In germline, CDR1 is LGHNA, CDR2 YNFKEQ. For the CDR3, the DNA is TGTGCCAGCAGCCAAGAATTGTTGGATGGCTACACCTTC. Residues: CASSQELLDGYTF.

The gene calls are TRBV7-9 and TRBJ1-1; D is possibly TRBD1 (5 bases). Trimming shortened V by 4 bases and J by 1 base, and 10 bases separated the two germline ends. This CDR3 region has 14 residues. Per the germline V gene, CDR1 is SEHNR and CDR2 is FQNEAQ (reference sequence). CDR3 coding DNA: TGTGCCAGCAGCTGGGGCGCCGAGAACACTGAAGCTTTCTTT. Amino acids: CASSWGAENTEAFF.

The rearrangement uses TRBV11-2 and TRBJ1-1; D not certain. The germline V gene has CDR1 SGHAT and CDR2 FQNNGV. The CDR3 runs to 19 residues. Trimming shortened V by 2 bases and J by 2 bases, and 24 bases separated the two germline ends. The CDR3 reads CASSLWGRGTQETNTEAFF. The CDR3 DNA reads TGTGCCAGCAGCTTATGGGGTCGGGGAACCCAGGAAACAAACACTGAAGCTTTCTTT. The full variable domain, with the rest looked up from reference TRBV11-2 and TRBJ1-1, is EAGVAQSPRYKIIEKRQSVAFWCNPISGHATLYWYQQILGQGPKLLIQFQNNGVVDDSQLPKDRFSAERLKGVDSTLKIQPAKLEDSAVYLCASSLWGRGTQETNTEAFFGQGTRLTVV.